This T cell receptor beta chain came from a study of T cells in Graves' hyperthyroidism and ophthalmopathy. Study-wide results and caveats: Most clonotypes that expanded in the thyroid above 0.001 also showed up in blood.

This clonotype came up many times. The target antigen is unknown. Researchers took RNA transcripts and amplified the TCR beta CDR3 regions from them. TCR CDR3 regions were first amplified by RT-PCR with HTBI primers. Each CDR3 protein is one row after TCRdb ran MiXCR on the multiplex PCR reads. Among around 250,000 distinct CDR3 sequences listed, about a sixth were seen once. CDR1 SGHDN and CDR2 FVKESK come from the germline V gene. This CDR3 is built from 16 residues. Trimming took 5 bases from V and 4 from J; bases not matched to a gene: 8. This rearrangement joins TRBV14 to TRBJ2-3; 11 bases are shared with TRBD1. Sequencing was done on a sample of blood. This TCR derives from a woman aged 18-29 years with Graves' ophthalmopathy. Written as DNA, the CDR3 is TGTGCCAGCAGCGGAGGACAGGGGGCTGGTGCAGATACGCAGTATTTT. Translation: CASSGGQGAGADTQYF.